This T cell receptor (beta chain) was found in a study of long-term antiretroviral therapy in people with HIV. Overall study findings and caveats: Dominating the repertoire at all time points were the clones that expanded before ART. ART adherence, viral resistance and therapy changes went unrecorded. Subsequent to ART, diversity was augmented yet persisted below that of transplant donor controls.

Germline V gene lookup returns CDR1 SGHTA and CDR2 FQGNSA. The CDR3 loop spans 15 amino acids. V was trimmed by 1 base and J by 5 bases, leaving 14 bases between them. Points on this clone: What it recognizes is unknown.

The libraries were made with immunoSEQ v3.0 at survey level. The data were produced by immunoSEQ multiplex PCR, yet TCRdb's version contains in-frame clones alone and is incomplete. The sample records roughly 33,000 clones, around 97% being singletons. The material sequenced was unsorted PBMCs, taken 6.9 years after starting antiretroviral therapy. The source is a man aged 25-45 years with HIV. The genes are TRBV7-2 and TRBJ2-5; D may correspond to TRBD1 or TRBD2 (5 bases each). The CDR3, as DNA: TGTGCCAGCAGCTTAGAACTGCACTGGGGGGAGACCCAGTACTTC. Protein product: CASSLELHWGETQYF.